This TCR beta chain was recorded in a study of blood T cells in healthy people across ages. The wider study: Per every two T cells, about one barcoded beta molecule was captured by template switching. Overall study results and limits: Diversity estimates drawn from one million T cells were deemed underestimates. Older age went with lower TCR beta diversity per million T cells, in a roughly linear way.

This CDR3 region has 15 residues. Trimming left V 4 bases short and J 8 bases short, with 17 bases between. Germline CDR1 SNHLY, CDR2 FYNNEI. Next came a second PCR, run for about 7 to 12 cycles, which used a sample-barcoded 5' primer along with a J-beta primer mix. TCRdb re-called the 5' RACE reads through MiXCR, storing one row per CDR3 protein. The profile shows some 710,000 distinct CDR3 sequences, 46% of them singletons. Concerning this clonotype: The antigen remains unidentified.

Per sample, at least 5 micrograms of total RNA were extracted. The chain combines TRBV2 with TRBJ1-4, with D unclear. This TCR derives from a man older than 75 in good health. Sequencing used blood. The CDR3, as DNA: TGTGCCAGCAGTGGGCCACGGCTCTTGGCGGAAAAACTGTTTTTT. Translated, it gives CASSGPRLLAEKLFF.